This is a list of T cell receptor beta chains from one sample in a study of T cells after yellow fever vaccination. A single record per CDR3 protein comes from TCRdb applying MiXCR to the 5' RACE reads. The sample consists of around 300,000 distinct CDR3 sequences, about 4% of them appearing once. Specimen: PBMCs, collected 5 days after the yellow fever booster vaccination. All receptors derive from a man younger than 30 who received the YFV17D yellow fever vaccine. Both conserved end residues are part of each CDR3. The order of the fields is CDR3 length, D gene, clone size, V gene, J gene, CDR3 DNA, CDR3 protein. D genes are given only for firm matches. Clone sizes are given selectively: once, few, many, or a class where the clone is expanded.

length: 16
D: TRBD1
size: many
V: TRBV4-1
J: TRBJ2-7
DNA: TGCGCCAGCAGCCAAGGCCCCGGGGACAGGGGTTACGAGCAGTACTTC
CDR3: CASSQGPGDRGYEQYF

length: 14
D: -
size: -
V: TRBV10-3
J: TRBJ2-3
DNA: TGTGCCACCGGACCGAAGACTAGCACAGATACGCAGTATTTT
CDR3: CATGPKTSTDTQYF

length: 16
D: TRBD2
size: few
V: TRBV7-2
J: TRBJ2-3
DNA: TGTGCCAGCAGTTGGACTAGCGGGGGTTTTGTTGATACGCAGTATTTT
CDR3: CASSWTSGGFVDTQYF

length: 13
D: -
size: many
V: TRBV10-2
J: TRBJ2-5
DNA: TGCGCCAGCAACTCAGGGGTGGGGGAGACCCAGTACTTC
CDR3: CASNSGVGETQYF

length: 13
D: -
size: many
V: TRBV7-9
J: TRBJ1-1
DNA: TGTGCCAGCAGTTCATCCGGGTACACTGAAGCTTTCTTT
CDR3: CASSSSGYTEAFF

length: 15
D: TRBD1
size: -
V: TRBV5-5
J: TRBJ2-7
DNA: TGTGCCAGCAGCCAAGCCGCGACAGGGATTTACGAGCAGTACTTC
CDR3: CASSQAATGIYEQYF

length: 16
D: -
size: many
V: TRBV7-2
J: TRBJ2-4
DNA: TGTGCCAGCAGCTTAGACTTTTCACAAGCCAAAAACATTCAGTACTTC
CDR3: CASSLDFSQAKNIQYF

length: 14
D: -
size: -
V: TRBV5-4
J: TRBJ2-5
DNA: TGTGCCAGCAGCTACCCCTTTGGGGAAGAGACCCAGTACTTC
CDR3: CASSYPFGEETQYF

length: 16
D: -
size: many
V: TRBV5-1
J: TRBJ2-3
DNA: TGCGCCAGCACCACGACCGGCCCGAAAGGCACAGATACGCAGTATTTT
CDR3: CASTTTGPKGTDTQYF

length: 16
D: TRBD1
size: -
V: TRBV12-3/TRBV12-4
J: TRBJ2-6
DNA: TGTGCCAGCAGAACAGGGGGCGGATCAGGGGCCAACGTCCTGACTTTC
CDR3: CASRTGGGSGANVLTF

length: 12
D: -
size: -
V: TRBV6-2/TRBV6-3
J: TRBJ2-6
DNA: TGTGCCCTTGGCTCTGGGGCCAACGTCCTGACTTTC
CDR3: CALGSGANVLTF

length: 17
D: TRBD1
size: -
V: TRBV5-5
J: TRBJ2-2
DNA: TGTGCCAGCAGCTTTCAGATGGACAGGGGAAACACCGGGGAGCTGTTTTTT
CDR3: CASSFQMDRGNTGELFF

length: 16
D: -
size: many
V: TRBV12-3/TRBV12-4
J: TRBJ1-4
DNA: TGTGCCAGCAGTTTAGGGCTTTTGGGGGCCGGTGAAAAACTGTTTTTT
CDR3: CASSLGLLGAGEKLFF

length: 13
D: -
size: few
V: TRBV20-1
J: TRBJ2-4
DNA: TGCAGTGCTGCCCGGGAGCCCAAAAACATTCAGTACTTC
CDR3: CSAAREPKNIQYF

length: 14
D: -
size: many
V: TRBV11-2
J: TRBJ2-3
DNA: TGTGCCAGCACCTCTCGACTAGTCACAGATACGCAGTATTTT
CDR3: CASTSRLVTDTQYF

length: 14
D: -
size: -
V: TRBV6-1
J: TRBJ1-1
DNA: TGTGCCAGCAGTGAATATCACAGGACCTCTGAAGCTTTCTTT
CDR3: CASSEYHRTSEAFF

length: 15
D: TRBD1
size: -
V: TRBV6-5
J: TRBJ1-1
DNA: TGTGCCAGCAGTTACTCGGGACAGGCCACCACTGAAGCTTTCTTT
CDR3: CASSYSGQATTEAFF

length: 16
D: TRBD1
size: -
V: TRBV28
J: TRBJ1-2
DNA: TGTGCCAGCAGACGGCGATTTAAGGGGGCGGTCTATGGCTACACCTTC
CDR3: CASRRRFKGAVYGYTF